This is a list of T cell receptor beta chains from one sample in a study of shared clonotypes between healthy human individuals. The repertoire was sequenced with immunoSEQ multiplex PCR; TCRdb's copy has only in-frame clones and lacks some. Here the sample spans approximately 2.5 million clones, roughly 93% being singletons. The sequencing sample was made of naive CD4+ T cells from PBMCs. These receptors all come from a man aged 18 to 29 in good health. Some clones in this sample may be carry-over from other donors' samples. The CDR3 runs from the conserved cysteine through the conserved F or W. The order of the fields is V gene, J gene, clone size, CDR3 protein. Clone size is shown for a subset of rows, as once, few, many or a class of expanded clone.

v_gene: TRBV6-6
j_gene: TRBJ1-1
abundance: .
CDR3aa: CASRDRFTEAFF

v_gene: TRBV6-5
j_gene: TRBJ2-7
abundance: .
CDR3aa: CASSFDRGSYEQYF

v_gene: TRBV11-2
j_gene: TRBJ1-2
abundance: .
CDR3aa: CASSLVTGRNPLYGYTF

v_gene: TRBV14
j_gene: TRBJ2-1
abundance: .
CDR3aa: CASSQSPGLAGGPPYNEQFF

v_gene: TRBV28
j_gene: TRBJ1-5
abundance: .
CDR3aa: CASSSSGLEPQHF

v_gene: TRBV6-5
j_gene: TRBJ1-5
abundance: .
CDR3aa: CASSYSGPNDQPQHF

v_gene: TRBV2
j_gene: TRBJ1-5
abundance: once
CDR3aa: CASSVGGPQHF

v_gene: TRBV10-1
j_gene: TRBJ1-3
abundance: .
CDR3aa: CASSEDPAASSGNTIYF

v_gene: TRBV7-2
j_gene: TRBJ2-1
abundance: .
CDR3aa: CASSLASGALNEQFF

v_gene: TRBV4-3
j_gene: TRBJ2-2
abundance: .
CDR3aa: CASSQETGGRTGELFF

v_gene: TRBV4-1
j_gene: TRBJ2-1
abundance: .
CDR3aa: CASSREIDNEQFF

v_gene: TRBV28
j_gene: TRBJ1-4
abundance: .
CDR3aa: CASTSFDTIFF

v_gene: TRBV30
j_gene: TRBJ1-4
abundance: .
CDR3aa: CAGRPQTNEKLFF

v_gene: TRBV6-5
j_gene: TRBJ2-1
abundance: once
CDR3aa: CASSPGSGRWNEQFF

v_gene: TRBV5-1
j_gene: TRBJ2-5
abundance: .
CDR3aa: CASSLYSQQQETQYF

v_gene: TRBV14
j_gene: TRBJ2-1
abundance: .
CDR3aa: CASSLLAGGGAEQFF

v_gene: TRBV12-1
j_gene: TRBJ2-7
abundance: .
CDR3aa: CASSFRDSECYEQYF

v_gene: TRBV5-4
j_gene: TRBJ2-3
abundance: .
CDR3aa: CASRFGGTSTDTQYF

v_gene: TRBV27
j_gene: TRBJ2-3
abundance: .
CDR3aa: CASSLLGSTDTQYF

v_gene: TRBV9
j_gene: TRBJ2-1
abundance: .
CDR3aa: CASSAAWGGLNEQFF

v_gene: TRBV29-1
j_gene: TRBJ2-3
abundance: .
CDR3aa: CSVEGLDGTDTQYF

v_gene: TRBV7-2
j_gene: TRBJ2-1
abundance: .
CDR3aa: CASSWGSGSHNEQFF

v_gene: TRBV4-1
j_gene: TRBJ2-5
abundance: .
CDR3aa: CASSRLAGIETQYF

v_gene: TRBV9
j_gene: TRBJ2-5
abundance: once
CDR3aa: CASSVAVQETQYF

v_gene: TRBV5-1
j_gene: TRBJ2-6
abundance: .
CDR3aa: CASSPPGSSGANVLTF

v_gene: TRBV9
j_gene: TRBJ2-2
abundance: .
CDR3aa: CASSSGLAGGQGELFF

v_gene: TRBV7-9
j_gene: TRBJ1-1
abundance: few
CDR3aa: CASSLNSGRNTEAFF

v_gene: TRBV6-1
j_gene: TRBJ1-2
abundance: .
CDR3aa: CASSEEGAHYGYTF

v_gene: TRBV28
j_gene: .
abundance: .
CDR3aa: CASSSQRGEQYF

v_gene: TRBV11-2
j_gene: TRBJ2-7
abundance: .
CDR3aa: CASSLDPSGAYEQYF

v_gene: TRBV5-4
j_gene: TRBJ2-5
abundance: .
CDR3aa: CASSFPSEGETQYF

v_gene: TRBV7-9
j_gene: TRBJ1-1
abundance: .
CDR3aa: CASSLYGANTEAFF

v_gene: TRBV27
j_gene: TRBJ1-4
abundance: .
CDR3aa: CASSSPRGSNEKLFF

v_gene: TRBV5-1
j_gene: TRBJ2-1
abundance: .
CDR3aa: CASSLGWENEQFF

v_gene: TRBV11-2
j_gene: TRBJ2-1
abundance: .
CDR3aa: CASSSRTGLGNEQFF

v_gene: TRBV5-6
j_gene: TRBJ1-1
abundance: .
CDR3aa: CASSLVGRVEAFF

v_gene: TRBV29-1
j_gene: TRBJ1-5
abundance: .
CDR3aa: CSVVDRNQPQHF

v_gene: TRBV7-6
j_gene: TRBJ2-7
abundance: .
CDR3aa: CASSAGTPSGQYF

v_gene: TRBV6-5
j_gene: TRBJ2-7
abundance: once
CDR3aa: CASSRGSNTYEQYF

v_gene: TRBV7-9
j_gene: TRBJ2-2
abundance: .
CDR3aa: CASSFRGGELFF

v_gene: TRBV2
j_gene: TRBJ2-1
abundance: once
CDR3aa: CASSVNSRNEQFF

v_gene: TRBV19
j_gene: TRBJ2-5
abundance: .
CDR3aa: CASTQDRGRETQYF

v_gene: TRBV4-3
j_gene: TRBJ2-3
abundance: .
CDR3aa: CASSQGGLSTDTQYF

v_gene: TRBV18
j_gene: TRBJ2-7
abundance: once
CDR3aa: CASSPPAGDGYEQYF

v_gene: TRBV5-1
j_gene: TRBJ2-1
abundance: .
CDR3aa: CASSPQGSYNEQFF